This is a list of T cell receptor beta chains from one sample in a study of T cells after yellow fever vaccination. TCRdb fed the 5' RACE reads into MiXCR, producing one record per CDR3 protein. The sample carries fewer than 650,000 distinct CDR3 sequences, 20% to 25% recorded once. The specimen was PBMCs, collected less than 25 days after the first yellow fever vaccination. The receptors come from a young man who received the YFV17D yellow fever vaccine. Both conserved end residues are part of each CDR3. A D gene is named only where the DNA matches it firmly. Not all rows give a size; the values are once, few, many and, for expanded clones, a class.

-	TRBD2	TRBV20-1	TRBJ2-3	TGCAGTGCTAGAGGACCGGGACTAGCGGGGGGCCCCGGTGGCACAGATACGCAGTATTTT	CSARGPGLAGGPGGTDTQYF
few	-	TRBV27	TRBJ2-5	TGTGCCAGCCAGGGATTTGGTGCCCAGTACTTC	CASQGFGAQYF
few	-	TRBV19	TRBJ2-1	TGTGCCAGTAGTATGGCGACTAGGGGGAAGGCTGAGCAGTTCTTC	CASSMATRGKAEQFF
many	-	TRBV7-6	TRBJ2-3	TGTGCCAGCAGCTTTGGGGGAGCGGGCCGCACAGATACGCAGTATTTT	CASSFGGAGRTDTQYF
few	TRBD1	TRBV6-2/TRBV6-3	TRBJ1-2	TGTGCCAGCAGATCCCCGGGACAGGGCCTCGGCTACACCTTC	CASRSPGQGLGYTF
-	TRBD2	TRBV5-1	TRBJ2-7	TGCGCCAGCAGCTTGGTTCTAGCGGCTGTCTACGAGCAGTACTTC	CASSLVLAAVYEQYF
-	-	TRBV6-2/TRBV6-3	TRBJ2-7	TGTGCCAGCAGATCGGCGGGCCGGTTCTACGAGCAGTACTTC	CASRSAGRFYEQYF
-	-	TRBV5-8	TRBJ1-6	TGTGCCAGCAGCTTGTACGCGGGCGGTAATTCACCCCTCCACTTT	CASSLYAGGNSPLHF
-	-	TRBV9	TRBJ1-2	TGTGCCAGCAGCGGTATCAGGGAGATTAACTATGGCTACACCTTC	CASSGIREINYGYTF
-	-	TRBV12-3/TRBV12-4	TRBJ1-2	TGTGCCAGCAGTTTAAGGTCCCCCGGGTCCGGAGGCTACACCTTC	CASSLRSPGSGGYTF
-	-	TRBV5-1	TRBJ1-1	TGCGCCAGCAGCTTCAGCTGGAACACTGAAGCTTTCTTT	CASSFSWNTEAFF
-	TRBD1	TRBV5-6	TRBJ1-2	TGTGCCAGCAGTAGACAGGGGCTTTTGTATGGCTACACCTTC	CASSRQGLLYGYTF
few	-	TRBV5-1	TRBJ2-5	TGCGCCAGCAGCTTGATTGACGGTGAAGAGACCCAGTACTTC	CASSLIDGEETQYF
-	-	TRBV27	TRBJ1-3	TGTGCCAGCAGCCAGCGAGCTGGAAACACCATATATTTT	CASSQRAGNTIYF
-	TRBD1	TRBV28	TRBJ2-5	TGTGCCAGCGGCCGGGACAGGGCCCAAGAGACCCAGTACTTC	CASGRDRAQETQYF
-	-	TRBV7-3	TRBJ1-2	TGTGCCAGCAGCCAAAATGGGGATTCTAACTATGGCTACACCTTC	CASSQNGDSNYGYTF
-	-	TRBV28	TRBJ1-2	TGTGCCAGCAGCCAACCTCGCAGTCTGACTGACTATGGCTACACCTTC	CASSQPRSLTDYGYTF
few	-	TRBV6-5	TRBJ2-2	TGTGCCAGCAGTTATGAGGGGAACGGGGAGCTGTTTTTT	CASSYEGNGELFF
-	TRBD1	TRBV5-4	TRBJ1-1	TGTGCCAGCAGCACGGGGACAGGCCTGAACACTGAAGCTTTCTTT	CASSTGTGLNTEAFF
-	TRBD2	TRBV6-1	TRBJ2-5	TGTGCCAGCAGGGCTGCTTTCTGGGGGGGGGAGACCCAGTACTTC	CASRAAFWGGETQYF
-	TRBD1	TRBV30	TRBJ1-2	TGTGCCTGTTTTAGCCGGGACAGCTATGGCTACACCTTC	CACFSRDSYGYTF
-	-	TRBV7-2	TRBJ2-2	TGTGCCAGCAGCCCCGGGACATATAACACCGGGGAGCTGTTTTTT	CASSPGTYNTGELFF
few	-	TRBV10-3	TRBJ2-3	TGTGCCATCAGTGACGACACAGATACGCAGTATTTT	CAISDDTDTQYF
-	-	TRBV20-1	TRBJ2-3	TGCAGTGCCCCTTGGGATGGTACGCAGTATTTT	CSAPWDGTQYF
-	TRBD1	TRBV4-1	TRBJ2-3	TGCGCCAGCAGCCACAGGACAGGGCCGGCAGATACGCAGTATTTT	CASSHRTGPADTQYF
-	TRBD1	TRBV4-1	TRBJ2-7	TGCGCCAGCAGCAGGATTCGACAGGGGAGACACGAGCAGTACTTC	CASSRIRQGRHEQYF
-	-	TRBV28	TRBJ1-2	TGTGCCAGCAGCCAGGGGACGGTAACTAACTATGGCTACACCTTC	CASSQGTVTNYGYTF
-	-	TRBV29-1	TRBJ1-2	TGCAGCGCCCTAGGTGATAACTATGGCTACACCTTC	CSALGDNYGYTF
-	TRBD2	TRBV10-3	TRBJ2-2	TGTGCCATCAGTGGCTTTACTAGCGGGGGGGCTGCCACCGGGGAGCTGTTTTTT	CAISGFTSGGAATGELFF
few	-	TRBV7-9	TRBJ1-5	TGTGCCAGCAGCCCAGACAGTACCGGGTCTCCCCAGCATTTT	CASSPDSTGSPQHF
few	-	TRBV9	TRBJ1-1	TGTGCCAGCAGCGGGGACCCACGGAACACTGAAGCTTTCTTT	CASSGDPRNTEAFF
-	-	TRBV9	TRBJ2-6	TGTGCCAGCAGCACAGCAGGCAGGTCGGGGGCCAACGTCCTGACTTTC	CASSTAGRSGANVLTF
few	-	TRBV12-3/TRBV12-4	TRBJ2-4	TGTGCCAGCAGTCCCTACCCCAAAAACATTCAGTACTTC	CASSPYPKNIQYF
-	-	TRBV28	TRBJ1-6	TGTGCCACTACGGGATGGGGAGGGAACTCACCCCTCCACTTT	CATTGWGGNSPLHF
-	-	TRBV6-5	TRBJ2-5	TGTGCCAGCAGTTACAAGGAGGCTAACAGCGGGCAAGAGACCCAGTACTTC	CASSYKEANSGQETQYF
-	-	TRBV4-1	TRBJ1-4	TGCGCCAGCAGCCAAGATGGAGGGACATCGGCAGAAAAACTGTTTTTT	CASSQDGGTSAEKLFF
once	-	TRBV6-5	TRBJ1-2	TGTGCCAGCAGTTACGTTGGGACCTCGATTTATGGCTACACCTTC	CASSYVGTSIYGYTF
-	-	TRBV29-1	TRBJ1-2	TGCAGCGTCATTCCTAGGAGGAGTTATGGCTACACCTTC	CSVIPRRSYGYTF
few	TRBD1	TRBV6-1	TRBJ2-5	TGTGCCAGCAGGGGAACAGGGGACCTCCAAGAGACCCAGTACTTC	CASRGTGDLQETQYF
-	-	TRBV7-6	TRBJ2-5	TGTGCCAGCAGCTTAGACCCGTTCCAAGAGACCCAGTACTTC	CASSLDPFQETQYF
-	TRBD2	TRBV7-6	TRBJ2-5	TGTGCCAGCAGCTTAGCAGTGGGACTAGCGGGGCAAGAGACCCAGTACTTC	CASSLAVGLAGQETQYF